This T cell receptor beta chain was sequenced in a study of blood T cell repertoires in COVID-19. V gave up 2 bases and J gave up 0 bases, with 5 bases separating them. The CDR3 is 15 amino acids. Germline CDR1 reads SNHLY; CDR2 reads FYNNEI. Sequencing used immunoSEQ multiplex PCR; TCRdb keeps in-frame clones, though not all of them. The sample has around 360,000 clones, about 90% seen once. The rearrangement joins TRBV2 to TRBJ2-6; D is uncertain. This TCR was sampled from a woman in her 30s who had recovered from COVID-19. Sequencing used PBMCs or T cells enriched from blood (not recorded which). In DNA form, the CDR3 reads TGTGCCAGCAGTGAATGGCCCTCTGGGGCCAACGTCCTGACTTTC. Protein sequence: CASSEWPSGANVLTF. The full variable domain, with the rest looked up from reference TRBV2 and TRBJ2-6, is EPEVTQTPSHQVTQMGQEVILRCVPISNHLYFYWYRQILGQKVEFLVSFYNNEISEKSEIFDDQFSVERPDGSNFTLKIRSTKLEDSAMYFCASSEWPSGANVLTFGAGSRLTVL.